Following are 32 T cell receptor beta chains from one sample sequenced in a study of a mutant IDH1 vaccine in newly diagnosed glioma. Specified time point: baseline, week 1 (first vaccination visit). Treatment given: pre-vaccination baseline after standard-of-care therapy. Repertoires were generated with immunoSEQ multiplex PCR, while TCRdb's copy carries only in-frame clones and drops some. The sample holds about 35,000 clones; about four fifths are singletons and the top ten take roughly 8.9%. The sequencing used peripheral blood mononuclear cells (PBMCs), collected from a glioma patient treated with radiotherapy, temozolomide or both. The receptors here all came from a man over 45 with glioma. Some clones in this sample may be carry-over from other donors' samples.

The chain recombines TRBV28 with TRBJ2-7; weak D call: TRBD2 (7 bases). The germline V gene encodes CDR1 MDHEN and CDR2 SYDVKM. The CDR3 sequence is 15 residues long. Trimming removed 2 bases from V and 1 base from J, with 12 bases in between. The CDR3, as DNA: TGTGCCAGCAGTTTAAGGGGGGGGCCTTCCTACGAGCAGTACTTC. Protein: CASSLRGGPSYEQYF. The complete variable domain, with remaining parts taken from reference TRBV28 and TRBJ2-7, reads DVKVTQSSRYLVKRTGEKVFLECVQDMDHENMFWYRQDPGLGLRLIYFSYDVKMKEKGDIPEGYSVSREKKERFSLILESASTNQTSMYLCASSLRGGPSYEQYFGPGTRLTVT.

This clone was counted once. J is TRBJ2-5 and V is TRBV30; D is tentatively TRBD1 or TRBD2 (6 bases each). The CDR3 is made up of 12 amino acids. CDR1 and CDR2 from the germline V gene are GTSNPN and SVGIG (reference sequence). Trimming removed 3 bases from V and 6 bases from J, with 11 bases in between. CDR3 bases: TGTGCCTGGAGGGGGGGACAAAAGACCCAGTACTTC. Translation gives CAWRGGQKTQYF.

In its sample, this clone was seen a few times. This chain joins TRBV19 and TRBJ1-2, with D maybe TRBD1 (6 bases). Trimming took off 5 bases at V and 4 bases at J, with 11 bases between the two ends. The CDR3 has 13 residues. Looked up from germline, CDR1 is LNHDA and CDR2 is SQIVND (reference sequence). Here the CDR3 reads CASSETGSYGYTF. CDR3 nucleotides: TGTGCCAGTAGTGAAACAGGGAGCTATGGCTACACCTTC.

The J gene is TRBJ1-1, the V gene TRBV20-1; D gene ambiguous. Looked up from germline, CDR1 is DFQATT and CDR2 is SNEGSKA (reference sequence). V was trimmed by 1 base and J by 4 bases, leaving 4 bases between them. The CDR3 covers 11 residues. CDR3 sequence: CSARASTEAFF. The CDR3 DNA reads TGCAGTGCTAGAGCCAGCACTGAAGCTTTCTTT.

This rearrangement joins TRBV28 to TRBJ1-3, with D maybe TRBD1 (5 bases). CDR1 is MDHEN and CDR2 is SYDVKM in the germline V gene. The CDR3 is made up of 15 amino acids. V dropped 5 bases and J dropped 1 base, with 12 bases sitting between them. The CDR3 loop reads CASSPMTESGNTIYF. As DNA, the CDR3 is TGTGCCAGCAGTCCTATGACAGAGTCTGGAAACACCATATATTTT.

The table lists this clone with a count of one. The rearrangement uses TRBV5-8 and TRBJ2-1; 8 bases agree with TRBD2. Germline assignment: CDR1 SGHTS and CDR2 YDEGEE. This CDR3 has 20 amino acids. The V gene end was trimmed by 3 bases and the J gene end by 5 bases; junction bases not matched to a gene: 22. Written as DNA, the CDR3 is TGTGCCAGCAGCTACCTGGGGGGACTAGGGACTCGGACATTAAACAATGAGCAGTTCTTC. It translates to CASSYLGGLGTRTLNNEQFF.

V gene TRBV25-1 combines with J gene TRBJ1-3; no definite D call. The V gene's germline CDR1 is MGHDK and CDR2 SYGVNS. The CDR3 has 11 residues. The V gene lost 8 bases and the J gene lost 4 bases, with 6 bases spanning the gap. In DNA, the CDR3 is TGTGCCAGCCGGCGGGGAAACACCATATATTTT. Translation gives CASRRGNTIYF.

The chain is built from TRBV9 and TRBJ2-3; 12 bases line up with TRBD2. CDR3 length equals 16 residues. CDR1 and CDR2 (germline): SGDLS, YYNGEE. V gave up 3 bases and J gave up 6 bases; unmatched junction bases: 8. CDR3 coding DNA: TGTGCCAGCAGCGGTCTAGCGGGAGGGCCAGCGGATACGCAGTATTTT. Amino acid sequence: CASSGLAGGPADTQYF.

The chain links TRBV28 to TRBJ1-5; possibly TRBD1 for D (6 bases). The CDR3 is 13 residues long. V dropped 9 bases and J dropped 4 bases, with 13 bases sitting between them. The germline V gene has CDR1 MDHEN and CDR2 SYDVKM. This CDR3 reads CASFDRINQPQHF. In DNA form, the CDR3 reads TGTGCCAGTTTCGACAGGATAAATCAGCCCCAGCATTTT.

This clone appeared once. The CDR3 bases are TGTGCCAGCAGTGAACCCCGATCCTACGAGCAGTACTTC. This codes for CASSEPRSYEQYF. The chain couples TRBV6-1 to TRBJ2-7; no clear D gene. The V and J ends lost 2 bases and 1 base respectively, with 6 bases between them. Germline CDR1 is MNHNS and CDR2 is SASEGT. The CDR3 runs to 13 residues.

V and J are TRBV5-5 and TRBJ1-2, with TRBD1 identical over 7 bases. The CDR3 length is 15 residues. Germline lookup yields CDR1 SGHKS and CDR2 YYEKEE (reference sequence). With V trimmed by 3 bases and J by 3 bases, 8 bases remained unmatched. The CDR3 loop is CASSSGYTGDYGYTF. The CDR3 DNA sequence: TGTGCCAGCAGCTCGGGTTATACAGGGGACTATGGCTACACCTTC.

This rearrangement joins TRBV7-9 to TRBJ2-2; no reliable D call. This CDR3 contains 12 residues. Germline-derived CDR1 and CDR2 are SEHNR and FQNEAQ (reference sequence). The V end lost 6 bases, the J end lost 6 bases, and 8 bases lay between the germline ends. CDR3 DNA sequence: TGTGCCAGCAGTCCAGGTCCCGGGGAGCTGTTTTTT. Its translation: CASSPGPGELFF.

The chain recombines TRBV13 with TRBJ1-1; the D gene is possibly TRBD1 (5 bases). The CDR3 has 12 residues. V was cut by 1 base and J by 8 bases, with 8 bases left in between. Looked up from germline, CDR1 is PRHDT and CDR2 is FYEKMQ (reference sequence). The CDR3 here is CASSLAPGEAFF. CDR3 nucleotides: TGTGCCAGCAGCTTAGCCCCAGGGGAAGCTTTCTTT. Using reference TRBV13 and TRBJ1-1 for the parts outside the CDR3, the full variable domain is AAGVIQSPRHLIKEKRETATLKCYPIPRHDTVYWYQQGPGQDPQFLISFYEKMQSDKGSIPDRFSAQQFSDYHSELNMSSLELGDSALYFCASSLAPGEAFFGQGTRLTVV.

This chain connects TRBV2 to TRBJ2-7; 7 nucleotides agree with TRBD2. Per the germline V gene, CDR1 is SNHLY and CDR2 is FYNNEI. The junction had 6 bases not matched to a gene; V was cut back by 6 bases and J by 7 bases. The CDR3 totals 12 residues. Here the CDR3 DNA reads TGTGCCAGCAGGGGAGGGGCGCGGGAGCAGTACTTC. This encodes CASRGGAREQYF.

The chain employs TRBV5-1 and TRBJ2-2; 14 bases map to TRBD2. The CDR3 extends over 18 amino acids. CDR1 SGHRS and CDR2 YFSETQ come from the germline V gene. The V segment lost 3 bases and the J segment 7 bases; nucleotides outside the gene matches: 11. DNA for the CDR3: TGCGCCAGCAGCTCAACCGGGACTAGCGGGAGTGGTAGCGGGGAGCTGTTTTTT. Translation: CASSSTGTSGSGSGELFF. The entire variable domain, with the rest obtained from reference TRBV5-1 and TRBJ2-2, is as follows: KAGVTQTPRYLIKTRGQQVTLSCSPISGHRSVSWYQQTPGQGLQFLFEYFSETQRNKGNFPGRFSGRQFSNSRSEMNVSTLELGDSALYLCASSSTGTSGSGSGELFFGEGSRLTVL.

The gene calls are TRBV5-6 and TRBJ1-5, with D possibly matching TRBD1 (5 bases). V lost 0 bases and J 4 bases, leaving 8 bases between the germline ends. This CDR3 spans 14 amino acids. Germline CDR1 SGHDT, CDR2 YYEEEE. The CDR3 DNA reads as TGTGCCAGCAGCTTGGGTCGGACAAATCAGCCCCAGCATTTT. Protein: CASSLGRTNQPQHF.

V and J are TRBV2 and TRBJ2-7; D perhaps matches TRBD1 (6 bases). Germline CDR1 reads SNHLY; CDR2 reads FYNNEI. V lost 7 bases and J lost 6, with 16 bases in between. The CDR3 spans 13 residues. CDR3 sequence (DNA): TGTGCCAGCAACCGCCAGGGGAATGGCGAGCAGTACTTC. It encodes CASNRQGNGEQYF.

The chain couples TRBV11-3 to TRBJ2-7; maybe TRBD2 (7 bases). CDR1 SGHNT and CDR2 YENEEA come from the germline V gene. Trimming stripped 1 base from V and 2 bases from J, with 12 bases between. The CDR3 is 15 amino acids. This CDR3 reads CASSLGGGATYEQYF. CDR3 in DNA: TGTGCCAGCAGCTTAGGAGGGGGGGCCACCTACGAGCAGTACTTC.

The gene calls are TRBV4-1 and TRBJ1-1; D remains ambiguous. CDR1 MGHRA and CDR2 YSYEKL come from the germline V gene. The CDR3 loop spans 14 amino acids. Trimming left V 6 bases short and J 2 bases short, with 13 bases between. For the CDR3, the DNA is TGCGCCAGCAGACCAATTCAGGTAAACACTGAAGCTTTCTTT. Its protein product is CASRPIQVNTEAFF.

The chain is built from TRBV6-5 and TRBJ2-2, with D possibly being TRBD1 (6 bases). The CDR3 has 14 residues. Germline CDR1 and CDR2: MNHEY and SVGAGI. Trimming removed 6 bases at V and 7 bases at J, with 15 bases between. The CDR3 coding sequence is TGTGCCAGCAGCATAACACAGGGAATCGGGGAGCTGTTTTTT. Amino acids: CASSITQGIGELFF.

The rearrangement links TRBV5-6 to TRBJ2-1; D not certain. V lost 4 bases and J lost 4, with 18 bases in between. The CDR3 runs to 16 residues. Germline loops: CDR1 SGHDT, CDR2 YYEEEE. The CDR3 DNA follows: TGTGCCAGCAGCGACCCGGCGGTGGAAGCGTACAATGAGCAGTTCTTC. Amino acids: CASSDPAVEAYNEQFF.

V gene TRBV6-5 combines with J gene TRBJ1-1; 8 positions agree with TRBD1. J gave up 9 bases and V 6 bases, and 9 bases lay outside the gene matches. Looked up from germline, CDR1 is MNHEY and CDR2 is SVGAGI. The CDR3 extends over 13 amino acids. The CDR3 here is CASSPGQGLKAFF. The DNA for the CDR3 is TGTGCCAGCAGCCCTGGACAGGGATTGAAAGCTTTCTTT.

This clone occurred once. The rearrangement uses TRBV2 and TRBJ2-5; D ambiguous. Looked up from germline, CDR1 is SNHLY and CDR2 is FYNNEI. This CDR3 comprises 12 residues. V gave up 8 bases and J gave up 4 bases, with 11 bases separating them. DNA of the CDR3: TGTGCCAGCTTATTCTGGGGAGAGACCCAGTACTTC. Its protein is CASLFWGETQYF.

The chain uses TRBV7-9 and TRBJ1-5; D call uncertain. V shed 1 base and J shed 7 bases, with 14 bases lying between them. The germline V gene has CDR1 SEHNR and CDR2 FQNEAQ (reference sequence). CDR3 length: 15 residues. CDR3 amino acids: CASSLGSGGVQPQHF. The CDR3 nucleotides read TGTGCCAGCAGCTTAGGATCGGGCGGCGTACAGCCCCAGCATTTT.

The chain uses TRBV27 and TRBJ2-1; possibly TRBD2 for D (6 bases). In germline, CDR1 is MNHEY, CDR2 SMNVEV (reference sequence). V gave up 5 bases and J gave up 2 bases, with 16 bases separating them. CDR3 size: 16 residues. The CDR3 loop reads CASSRSGLLTYNEQFF. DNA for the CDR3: TGTGCCAGCAGTAGGTCGGGACTCCTAACCTACAATGAGCAGTTCTTC.

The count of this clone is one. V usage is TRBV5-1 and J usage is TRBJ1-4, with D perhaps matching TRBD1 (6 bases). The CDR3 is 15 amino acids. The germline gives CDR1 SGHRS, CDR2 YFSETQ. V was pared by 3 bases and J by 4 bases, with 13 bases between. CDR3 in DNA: TGCGCCAGCAGCTCTACAGGGTATGGTAATGAAAAACTGTTTTTT. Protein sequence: CASSSTGYGNEKLFF.

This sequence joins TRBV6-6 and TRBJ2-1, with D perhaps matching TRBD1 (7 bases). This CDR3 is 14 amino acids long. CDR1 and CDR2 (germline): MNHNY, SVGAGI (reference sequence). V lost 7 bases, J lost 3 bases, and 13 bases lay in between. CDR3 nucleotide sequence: TGTGCCAGCAAGGCGGGACAGCTCTACAATGAGCAGTTCTTC. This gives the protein CASKAGQLYNEQFF.

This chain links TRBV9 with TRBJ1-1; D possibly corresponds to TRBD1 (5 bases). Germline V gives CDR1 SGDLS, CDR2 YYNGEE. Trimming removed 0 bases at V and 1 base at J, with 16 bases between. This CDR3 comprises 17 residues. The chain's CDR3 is CASSVASHGARNTEAFF. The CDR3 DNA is TGTGCCAGCAGCGTAGCTTCTCATGGGGCACGGAACACTGAAGCTTTCTTT.

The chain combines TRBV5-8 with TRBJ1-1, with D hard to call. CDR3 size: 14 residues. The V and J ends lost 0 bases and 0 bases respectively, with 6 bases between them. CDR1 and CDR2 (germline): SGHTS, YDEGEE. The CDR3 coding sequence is TGTGCCAGCAGCTTGGGACGGTTGAACACTGAAGCTTTCTTT. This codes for CASSLGRLNTEAFF.

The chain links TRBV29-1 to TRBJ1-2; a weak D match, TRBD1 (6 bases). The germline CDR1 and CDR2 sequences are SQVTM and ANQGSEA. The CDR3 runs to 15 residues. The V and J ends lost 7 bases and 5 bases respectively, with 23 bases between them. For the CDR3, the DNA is TGCAGCGCCTCACCAGGGGCAGGCGCCGGGTATGGCTACACCTTC. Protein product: CSASPGAGAGYGYTF.

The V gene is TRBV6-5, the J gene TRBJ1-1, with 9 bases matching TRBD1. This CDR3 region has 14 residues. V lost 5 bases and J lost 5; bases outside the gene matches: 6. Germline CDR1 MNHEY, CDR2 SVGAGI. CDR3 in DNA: TGTGCCAGCAGTCACAGGGGGCCTGGGACTGAAGCTTTCTTT. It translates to CASSHRGPGTEAFF.

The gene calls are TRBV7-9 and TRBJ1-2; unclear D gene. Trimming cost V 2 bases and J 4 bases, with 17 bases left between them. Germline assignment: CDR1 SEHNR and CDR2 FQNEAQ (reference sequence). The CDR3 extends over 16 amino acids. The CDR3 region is CASSLSGKINLYGYTF. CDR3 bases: TGTGCCAGCAGCTTAAGTGGAAAGATTAACCTCTATGGCTACACCTTC. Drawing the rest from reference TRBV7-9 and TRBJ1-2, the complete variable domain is DTGVSQNPRHKITKRGQNVTFRCDPISEHNRLYWYRQTLGQGPEFLTYFQNEAQLEKSRLLSDRFSAERPKGSFSTLEIQRTEQGDSAMYLCASSLSGKINLYGYTFGSGTRLTVV.